Detailed here is one T cell receptor (beta chain). CDR3 length: 15 amino acids. Trimming took 0 bases from V and 2 from J, leaving 11 bases between them. Germline V CDR1 and CDR2: ENHRY, SYGVKD. This specimen belongs to a study of blood T cell repertoires in COVID-19. Per the study methods: Nucleated cell number was recorded as an estimate derived from reference gene primer amplification. Libraries were prepared by immunoSEQ multiplex PCR; TCRdb keeps only in-frame clonotypes and omits some of them. V and J calls and clone size are given by that table; D and trimming were obtained from the DNA. The data contain about 46,000 clones, roughly nine tenths of them singletons.

The chain couples TRBV10-3 to TRBJ2-7, with D perhaps TRBD2 (5 bases). The sample taken for sequencing was PBMCs or T cells enriched from blood (not recorded which). The sequence was obtained from a woman in her fifties or sixties who had recovered from COVID-19. The CDR3 DNA reads as TGTGCCATCAGTGAGTCCGGGGAGCGCACCTACGAGCAGTACTTC. Translating gives CAISESGERTYEQYF.